This T cell receptor beta chain comes out of a study of shared clonotypes between healthy human individuals. This clone was picked up a small number of times. Other nucleotide sequences in the sample specify the same CDR3. The CDR3 consists of 13 residues. Germline CDR1 and CDR2: SGHTA and FQGNSA. The trim removed 4 bases at V and 7 bases at J, leaving 2 bases unmatched. Libraries were prepared by immunoSEQ multiplex PCR; TCRdb keeps only in-frame clonotypes and omits some of them. This sample carries about 980,000 clones, 60% to 85% of them seen once, and the ten largest clones take over 1.3%. The TCR sequence derives from a man aged 18 to 35 in good health. Sample: memory CD4+ T cells sorted from blood. Subset of the sample: CD45RA-negative fraction. The gene calls are TRBV7-2 and TRBJ1-5; 9 nucleotides align to TRBD1. The CDR3 sequence is CASSYRGQQPQHF. Written as DNA, the CDR3 is TGTGCCAGCAGCTACAGGGGGCAACAGCCCCAGCATTTT.